This T cell receptor beta chain emerged from a study of cytomegalovirus exposure and HLA in healthy donors. Whole-study context: T cells numbering about 179 million yielded around 120 million unique TCR beta sequences in an earlier analysis. The study, taken as a whole, reports: Earlier analysis found most TCR beta V segments productive about 87% or about 30% of the time. Confirmation was obtained in vitro that a few CMV-associated chains are specific for CMV antigens.

This clone was seen once. Antigen unknown. 60 Vbeta and 13 Jbeta primers were used in PCR. Original data processing: Later, an analysis found 80 million or so unique TCR beta chains, and 8.5 million to 12 million of these were shared. Using immunoSEQ multiplex PCR, the repertoire was profiled, and TCRdb retains in-frame clones only, with some absent. The D gene and trimming were derived from the DNA, and the V and J assignments and clone size from that table. The table shows about 60,000 clones, with 80% occurring only once. This CDR3 spans 17 amino acids. Germline V gene data show CDR1 as SNHLY and CDR2 as FYNNEI. With 2 bases clipped from V and 10 bases from J, the junction kept 12 bases outside the gene matches.

This sequence originates from a male donor in good health and CMV-seronegative. The sequenced material came from PBMCs. The V gene is TRBV2, the J gene TRBJ2-1; TRBD2 matches at 12 bases. CDR3 protein: CASSERAGLAGTSEQFF. The CDR3 DNA sequence: TGTGCCAGCAGTGAAAGGGCCGGACTAGCGGGGACTAGCGAGCAGTTCTTC.